The rows below give T cell receptor beta chains drawn from one sample of a study of blood T cell repertoires in COVID-19. Method: immunoSEQ multiplex PCR; TCRdb's copy keeps in-frame clones and lacks some. The sample has 80,000 or so clones, about four fifths seen once. Sequencing input: peripheral blood. The receptors shown here come from a woman in her sixties or seventies with acute or convalescent COVID-19. The CDR3 runs from the conserved cysteine through the conserved F or W. D genes are given only for firm matches. Not every row has a clone size; where given, it reads once, few, many or a size class.

V	J	D	size	CDR3	DNA
TRBV14	TRBJ2-7	.	.	CASSRGNEQYF	TGTGCCAGCAGCCGGGGCAACGAGCAGTACTTC
TRBV7-8	TRBJ2-7	.	.	CASSFTGTYYEQYF	TGTGCCAGCAGCTTCACCGGGACTTACTACGAGCAGTACTTC
TRBV19	TRBJ2-7	.	.	CASSIGGGGKYEQYF	TGTGCCAGTAGTATCGGGGGAGGAGGGAAGTACGAGCAGTACTTC
TRBV9	TRBJ2-7	TRBD2	.	CASSVSGGPYEQYF	TGTGCCAGCAGCGTATCGGGAGGCCCCTACGAGCAGTACTTC
TRBV7-9	TRBJ1-6	.	.	CASSGQADNSPLHF	TGTGCCAGCAGCGGCCAGGCTGATAATTCACCCCTCCACTTT
TRBV11-2	TRBJ2-5	.	.	CASSFGADYQETQYF	TGTGCCAGCAGCTTTGGAGCGGATTACCAAGAGACCCAGTACTTC
TRBV9	TRBJ2-2	.	.	CASSVGEGADTGELFF	TGTGCCAGCAGCGTAGGTGAGGGAGCGGACACCGGGGAGCTGTTTTTT
TRBV6-6	TRBJ2-7	.	few	CASTPGLPLYEQYF	TGTGCCAGCACACCGGGACTTCCACTCTACGAGCAGTACTTC
TRBV5-1	TRBJ1-4	.	.	CASSLIRAGQPTNEKLFF	TGCGCCAGCAGCTTGATTCGCGCAGGGCAGCCAACTAATGAAAAACTGTTTTTT
TRBV5-4	TRBJ1-6	.	.	CASSPLQNNSPLHF	TGTGCCAGCAGCCCTTTACAGAATAATTCACCCCTCCACTTT
TRBV18	TRBJ1-1	.	.	CASSPPGVEGTEAFF	TGTGCCAGCTCACCACCCGGGGTAGAAGGCACTGAAGCTTTCTTT
TRBV2	TRBJ1-5	.	once	CASSVLAEGGSQPQHF	TGTGCCAGCAGTGTTCTCGCTGAAGGGGGAAGTCAGCCCCAGCATTTT
TRBV5-4	TRBJ2-7	TRBD2	.	CASSALGLAGDYEQYF	TGTGCCAGCAGCGCCCTTGGCCTAGCGGGAGACTACGAGCAGTACTTC
TRBV5-1	TRBJ1-1	.	.	CASSFNSGAMNTEAFF	TGCGCCAGCAGCTTCAACTCTGGGGCCATGAACACTGAAGCTTTCTTT
TRBV27	TRBJ1-5	.	.	CASSPQGHQPQHF	TGTGCCAGCAGTCCTCAGGGGCATCAGCCCCAGCATTTT
TRBV6-5	TRBJ2-7	TRBD2	.	CASSYPGLAGQYF	TGTGCCAGCAGTTACCCGGGACTAGCGGGGCAGTACTTC
TRBV10-1	TRBJ2-3	.	.	CASRDGNTSTDTQYF	TGCGCCAGCAGGGACGGGAACACTAGCACAGATACGCAGTATTTT
TRBV5-1	TRBJ2-1	TRBD2	.	CASSPLSSGGIYNEQFF	TGCGCCAGCAGTCCCCTGTCCAGCGGGGGGATCTACAATGAGCAGTTCTTC
TRBV7-9	TRBJ1-2	.	.	CASSLGGVDGYTF	TGTGCCAGCAGCTTAGGGGGGGTTGATGGCTACACCTTC
TRBV10-3	TRBJ2-7	TRBD2	.	CAISGGLAGAVEQYF	TGTGCCATCAGTGGCGGACTAGCGGGAGCGGTCGAGCAGTACTTC
TRBV30	TRBJ1-1	.	.	CAWSRDTEAFF	TGTGCCTGGAGTCGGGACACTGAAGCTTTCTTT
TRBV7-3	TRBJ1-1	TRBD1	.	CASSLNAGGPAAFF	TGTGCCAGCAGCCTAAACGCAGGGGGGCCTGCAGCTTTCTTT
TRBV20-1	TRBJ2-7	.	.	CSASGKDRGGSYEQYF	TGCAGTGCTAGTGGAAAGGACAGAGGCGGCTCCTACGAGCAGTACTTC
TRBV19	TRBJ1-5	.	.	CASRAPGGLGNQPQHF	TGTGCCAGTAGGGCACCGGGAGGGCTCGGCAATCAGCCCCAGCATTTT
TRBV20-1	TRBJ2-3	.	.	CSASGLTDTQYF	TGCAGTGCTAGTGGGCTCACAGATACGCAGTATTTT
TRBV11-1	TRBJ1-1	TRBD1	.	CASSLGQGGRGTEAFF	TGTGCCAGCAGCTTAGGGCAGGGGGGTCGCGGCACTGAAGCTTTCTTT
TRBV5-6	TRBJ2-7	TRBD1	.	CASSGISGGREQYF	TGTGCCAGCAGCGGAATTTCAGGGGGAAGGGAGCAGTACTTC
TRBV5-1	TRBJ1-5	TRBD1	many	CASSLEAGGQPQHF	TGCGCCAGCAGCTTGGAAGCAGGGGGGCAGCCCCAGCATTTT
TRBV5-4	TRBJ1-5	.	.	CASSFGGQQQPQHF	TGTGCCAGCAGCTTCGGTGGACAGCAACAGCCCCAGCATTTT
TRBV9	TRBJ1-2	.	.	CASSPSQGYYGYTF	TGTGCCAGCAGCCCAAGCCAGGGGTACTATGGCTACACCTTC
TRBV5-1	TRBJ2-3	TRBD2	once	CASSLESSREYRDTQYF	TGCGCCAGCAGCTTGGAAAGTTCGCGGGAGTACCGGGATACGCAGTATTTT
TRBV7-8	TRBJ1-5	TRBD1	.	CASSQDRGHQPQHF	TGTGCCAGCAGCCAAGACAGGGGGCATCAGCCCCAGCATTTT
TRBV5-4	TRBJ1-6	.	once	CASSTVQDYSPLHF	TGTGCCAGCAGCACGGTCCAGGACTATTCACCCCTCCACTTT
TRBV19	TRBJ1-2	TRBD1	.	CASRPLRGQGYGYTF	TGTGCCAGTAGGCCCCTCAGGGGGCAAGGCTATGGCTACACCTTC
TRBV18	TRBJ2-5	.	once	CASSPNTGHQETQYF	TGTGCCAGCTCACCAAACACAGGGCACCAAGAGACCCAGTACTTC
TRBV18	TRBJ2-1	TRBD1	few	CASSPGDRGLGNEQFF	TGTGCCAGCTCACCAGGGGACAGGGGGCTGGGAAATGAGCAGTTCTTC
TRBV27	TRBJ2-5	TRBD2	once	CASSSPGRGETQYF	TGTGCCAGCAGTTCTCCCGGGAGGGGAGAGACCCAGTACTTC
TRBV5-1	TRBJ2-3	.	.	CASSLLRGRGDTQYF	TGCGCCAGCAGCTTGCTCAGGGGAAGAGGAGATACGCAGTATTTT
TRBV7-2	TRBJ2-7	.	.	CASSLRGGSYEQYF	TGTGCCAGCAGCTTAAGGGGGGGATCCTACGAGCAGTACTTC